This paragraph reports one T cell receptor beta chain. Its antigen remains unknown. The study ran its PCR with 60 Vbeta and 13 Jbeta primers. Measured with immunoSEQ multiplex PCR; TCRdb has only the in-frame clones, and not every one. The sample has 200,000 to 250,000 clones; 75% are singletons. Germline V gene sequence: CDR1 SEHNR, CDR2 FQNEAQ (reference sequence). This CDR3 contains 15 residues. Trimming at V came to 5 bases and at J to 4 bases, leaving 5 bases not matched to a gene. The sample is drawn from a study of cytomegalovirus exposure and HLA in healthy donors. Study observations and caveats: Clonal expansion, a later analysis showed, was greater in HLA-associated TCR beta chains than in equally common others. The authors later found most CMV-associated TCR beta chains appeared HLA-restricted.

The sample taken for sequencing was PBMCs. The genes are TRBV7-9 and TRBJ1-4, with TRBD1 identical over 9 bases. The source is a woman aged 25-40 years in good health and CMV-seronegative. The CDR3 protein is CASSTRTGVNEKLFF. In DNA, the CDR3 is TGTGCCAGCAGCACGAGGACAGGGGTTAATGAAAAACTGTTTTTT.